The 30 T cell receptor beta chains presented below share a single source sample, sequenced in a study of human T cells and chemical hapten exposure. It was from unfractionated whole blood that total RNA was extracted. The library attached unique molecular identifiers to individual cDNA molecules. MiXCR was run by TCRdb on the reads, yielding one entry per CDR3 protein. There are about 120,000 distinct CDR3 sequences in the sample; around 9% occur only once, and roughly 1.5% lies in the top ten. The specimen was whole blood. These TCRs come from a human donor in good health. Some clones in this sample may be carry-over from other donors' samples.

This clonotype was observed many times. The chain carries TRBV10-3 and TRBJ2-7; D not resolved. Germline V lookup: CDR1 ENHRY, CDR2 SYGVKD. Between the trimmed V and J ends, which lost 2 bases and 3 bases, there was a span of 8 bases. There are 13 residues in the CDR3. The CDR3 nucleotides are TGTGCCATCAGTGAGACCGGCAGCTACGAGCAGTACTTC. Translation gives CAISETGSYEQYF.

DNA of the CDR3: TGTGCCAGCAGCCAAGACGTAGGGCAGGGTCATTCACCCCTCCACTTT. It codes for CASSQDVGQGHSPLHF. The chain uses TRBV4-2 and TRBJ1-6; D perhaps matches TRBD1 (5 bases). Trimming left V 0 bases short and J 8 bases short, with 14 bases between. CDR1 and CDR2 from the germline V gene are LGHNA and YNFKEQ. The CDR3 is 16 amino acids.

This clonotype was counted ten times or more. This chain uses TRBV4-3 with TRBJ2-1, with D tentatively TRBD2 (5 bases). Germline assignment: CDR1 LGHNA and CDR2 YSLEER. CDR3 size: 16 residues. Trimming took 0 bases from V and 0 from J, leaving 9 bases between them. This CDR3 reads CASSQDTGTSYNEQFF. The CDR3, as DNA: TGCGCCAGCAGCCAAGATACGGGAACCTCCTACAATGAGCAGTTCTTC.

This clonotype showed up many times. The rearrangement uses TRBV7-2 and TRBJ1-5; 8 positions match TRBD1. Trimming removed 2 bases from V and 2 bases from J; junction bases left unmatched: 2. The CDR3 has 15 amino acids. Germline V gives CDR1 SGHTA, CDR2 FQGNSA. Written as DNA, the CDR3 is TGTGCCAGCAGCTTAACAGGGGGTCGCAATCAGCCCCAGCATTTT. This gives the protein CASSLTGGRNQPQHF.

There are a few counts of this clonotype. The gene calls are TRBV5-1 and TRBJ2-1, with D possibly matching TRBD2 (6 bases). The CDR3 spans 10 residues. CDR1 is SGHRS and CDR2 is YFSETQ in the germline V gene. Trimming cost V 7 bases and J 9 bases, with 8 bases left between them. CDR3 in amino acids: CASRGGEQFF. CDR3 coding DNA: TGCGCCAGCCGGGGAGGTGAGCAGTTCTTC.

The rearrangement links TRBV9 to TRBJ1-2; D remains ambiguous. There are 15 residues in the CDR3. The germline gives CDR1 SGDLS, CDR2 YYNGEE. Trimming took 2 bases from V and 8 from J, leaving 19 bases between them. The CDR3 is CASSVGVRLEQGYTF. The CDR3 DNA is TGTGCCAGCAGCGTTGGGGTCCGACTAGAGCAAGGCTACACCTTC.

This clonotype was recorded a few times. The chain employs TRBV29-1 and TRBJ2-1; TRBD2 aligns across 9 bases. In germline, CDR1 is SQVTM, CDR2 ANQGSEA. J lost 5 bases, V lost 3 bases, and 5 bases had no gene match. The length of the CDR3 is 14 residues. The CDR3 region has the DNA TGCAGCGTTGAGAGGCGGGAGGGAGACAATGAGCAGTTCTTC. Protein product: CSVERREGDNEQFF.

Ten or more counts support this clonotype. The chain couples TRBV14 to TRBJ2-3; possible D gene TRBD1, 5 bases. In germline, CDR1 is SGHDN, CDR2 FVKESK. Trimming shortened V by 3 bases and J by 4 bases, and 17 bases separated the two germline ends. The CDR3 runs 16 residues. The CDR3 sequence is CASSQTDSPSADTQYF. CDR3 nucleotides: TGTGCCAGCAGCCAGACAGACAGCCCCTCCGCAGATACGCAGTATTTT.

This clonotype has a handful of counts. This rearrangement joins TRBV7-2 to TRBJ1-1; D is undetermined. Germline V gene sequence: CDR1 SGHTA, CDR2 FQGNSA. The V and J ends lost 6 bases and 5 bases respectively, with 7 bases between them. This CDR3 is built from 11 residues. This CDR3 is CASRQQTEAFF. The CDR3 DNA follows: TGTGCCAGCAGACAACAGACTGAAGCTTTCTTT.

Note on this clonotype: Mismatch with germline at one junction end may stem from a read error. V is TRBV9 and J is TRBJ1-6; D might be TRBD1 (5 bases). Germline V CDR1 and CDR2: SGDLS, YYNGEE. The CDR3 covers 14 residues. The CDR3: CASTVERGRSPLHF. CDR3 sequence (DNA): TGTGCCAGCACCGTAGAAAGGGGAAGATCACCCCTCCACTTT.

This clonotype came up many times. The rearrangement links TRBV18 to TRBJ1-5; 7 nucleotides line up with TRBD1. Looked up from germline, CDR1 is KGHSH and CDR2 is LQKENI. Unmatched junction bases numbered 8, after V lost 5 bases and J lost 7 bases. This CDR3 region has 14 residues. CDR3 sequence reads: CASSFDREGQPQHF. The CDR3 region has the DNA TGTGCCAGCTCATTCGACAGGGAAGGACAGCCCCAGCATTTT.

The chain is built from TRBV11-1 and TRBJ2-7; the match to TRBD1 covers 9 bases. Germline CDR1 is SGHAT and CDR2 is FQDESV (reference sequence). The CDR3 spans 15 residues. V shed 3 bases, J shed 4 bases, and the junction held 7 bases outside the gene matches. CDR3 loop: CASSFQDRGSYEQYF. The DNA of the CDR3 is TGTGCCAGCAGCTTCCAGGACAGGGGATCATACGAGCAGTACTTC.

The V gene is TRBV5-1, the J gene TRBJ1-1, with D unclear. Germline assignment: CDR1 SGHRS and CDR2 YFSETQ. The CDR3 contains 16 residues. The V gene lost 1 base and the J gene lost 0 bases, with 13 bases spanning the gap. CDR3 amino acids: CASSLIQVSMNTEAFF. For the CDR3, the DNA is TGCGCCAGCAGCTTGATTCAGGTTAGCATGAACACTGAAGCTTTCTTT.

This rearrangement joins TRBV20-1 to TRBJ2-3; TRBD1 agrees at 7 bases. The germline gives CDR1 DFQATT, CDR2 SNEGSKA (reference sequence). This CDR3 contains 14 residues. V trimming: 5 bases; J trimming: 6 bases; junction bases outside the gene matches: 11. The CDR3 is CSAAPGQSLDTQYF. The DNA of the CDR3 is TGCAGTGCTGCTCCGGGACAGTCACTCGATACGCAGTATTTT.

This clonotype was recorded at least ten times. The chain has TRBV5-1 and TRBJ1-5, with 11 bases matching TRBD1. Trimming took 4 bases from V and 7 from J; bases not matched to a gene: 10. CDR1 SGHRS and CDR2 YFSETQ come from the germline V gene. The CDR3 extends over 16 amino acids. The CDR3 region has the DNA TGCGCCAGCAGCAAATCGGGGACAGGGGGAGAGCAGCCCCAGCATTTT. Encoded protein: CASSKSGTGGEQPQHF.

The CDR3 protein is CASSLEVDTSYEQYF. The CDR3 coding sequence is TGCGCCAGCAGCTTGGAAGTAGACACCTCCTACGAGCAGTACTTC. The chain recombines TRBV5-1 with TRBJ2-7; D unresolved. There are 15 residues in the CDR3. Trimming stripped 0 bases from V and 0 bases from J, with 10 bases between. CDR1 and CDR2 (germline): SGHRS, YFSETQ.

The CDR3 protein is CASSYFPFLAYNEQFF. Here the CDR3 DNA reads TGTGCCAGCAGTTACTTCCCCTTTCTAGCGTACAATGAGCAGTTCTTC. V gene TRBV6-5 combines with J gene TRBJ2-1, with TRBD2 as a possible D gene (6 bases). The V end lost 1 base, the J end lost 4 bases, and 14 bases lay between the germline ends. CDR3 length: 16 amino acids. Germline V lookup: CDR1 MNHEY, CDR2 SVGAGI.

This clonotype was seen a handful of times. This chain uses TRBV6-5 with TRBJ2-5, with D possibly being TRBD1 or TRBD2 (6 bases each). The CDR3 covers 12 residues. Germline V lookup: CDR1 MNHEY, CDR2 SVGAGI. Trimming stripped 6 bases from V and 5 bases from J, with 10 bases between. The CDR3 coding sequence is TGTGCCAGCAGGGGGGGCGGCGAGACCCAGTACTTC. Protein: CASRGGGETQYF.

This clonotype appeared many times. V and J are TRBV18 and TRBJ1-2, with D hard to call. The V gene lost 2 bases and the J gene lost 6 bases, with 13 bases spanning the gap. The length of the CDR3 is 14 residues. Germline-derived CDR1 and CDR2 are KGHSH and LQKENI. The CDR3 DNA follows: TGTGCCAGCTCACCAGGGCTGGGGATCGATGGCTACACCTTC. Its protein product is CASSPGLGIDGYTF.

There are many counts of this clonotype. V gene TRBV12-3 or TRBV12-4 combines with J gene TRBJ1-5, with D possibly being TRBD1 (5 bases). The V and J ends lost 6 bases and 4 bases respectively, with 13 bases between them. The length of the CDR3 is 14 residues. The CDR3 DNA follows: TGTGCCAGCAGCCTAAGGGACTTTAATCAGCCCCAGCATTTT. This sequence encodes CASSLRDFNQPQHF.

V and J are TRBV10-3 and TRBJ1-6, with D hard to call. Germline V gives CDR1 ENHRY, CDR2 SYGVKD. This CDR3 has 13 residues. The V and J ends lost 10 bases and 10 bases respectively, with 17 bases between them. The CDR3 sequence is CATSGEGRSPLHF. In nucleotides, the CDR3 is TGTGCCACCAGCGGAGAAGGGCGCTCACCCCTCCACTTT.

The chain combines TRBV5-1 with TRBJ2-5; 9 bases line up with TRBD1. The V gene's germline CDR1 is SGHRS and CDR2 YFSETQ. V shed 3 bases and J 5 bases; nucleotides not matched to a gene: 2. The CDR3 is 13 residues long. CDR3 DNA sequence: TGCGCCAGCAGCTCCGGGACAGGGGAGACCCAGTACTTC. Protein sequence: CASSSGTGETQYF.

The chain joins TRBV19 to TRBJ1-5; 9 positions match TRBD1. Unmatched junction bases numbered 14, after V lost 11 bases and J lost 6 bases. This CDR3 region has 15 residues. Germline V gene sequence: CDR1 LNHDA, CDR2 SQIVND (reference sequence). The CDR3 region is CAGGEGTGLFQPQHF. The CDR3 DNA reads TGTGCCGGGGGGGAGGGGACAGGGCTCTTTCAGCCCCAGCATTTT.

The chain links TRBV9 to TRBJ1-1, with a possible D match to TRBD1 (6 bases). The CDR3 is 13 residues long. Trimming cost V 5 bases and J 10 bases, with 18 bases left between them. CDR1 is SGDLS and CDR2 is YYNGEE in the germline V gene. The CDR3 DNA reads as TGTGCCAGCAGTACAGGGCTCGGTCGGGTAGCTTTCTTT. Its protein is CASSTGLGRVAFF.

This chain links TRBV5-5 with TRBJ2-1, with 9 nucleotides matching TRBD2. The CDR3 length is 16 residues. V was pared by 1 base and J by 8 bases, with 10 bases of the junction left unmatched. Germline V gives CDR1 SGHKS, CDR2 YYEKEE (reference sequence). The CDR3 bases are TGTGCCAGCAGCTTGTATGGGCGGGGGGGCCTCTATGAGCAGTTCTTC. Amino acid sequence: CASSLYGRGGLYEQFF.

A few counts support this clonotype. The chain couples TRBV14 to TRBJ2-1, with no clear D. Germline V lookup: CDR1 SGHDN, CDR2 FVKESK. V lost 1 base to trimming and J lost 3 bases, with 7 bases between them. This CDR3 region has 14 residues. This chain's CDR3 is CASSQGTSYNEQFF. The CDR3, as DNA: TGTGCCAGCAGCCAAGGGACGAGCTACAATGAGCAGTTCTTC.

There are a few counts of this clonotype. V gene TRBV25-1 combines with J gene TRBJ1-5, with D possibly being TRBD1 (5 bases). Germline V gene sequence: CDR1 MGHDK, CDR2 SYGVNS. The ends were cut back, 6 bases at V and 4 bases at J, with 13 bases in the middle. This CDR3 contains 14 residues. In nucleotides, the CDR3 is TGTGCCAGCAGCGCTAGAGGGGTGAATCAGCCCCAGCATTTT. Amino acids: CASSARGVNQPQHF.

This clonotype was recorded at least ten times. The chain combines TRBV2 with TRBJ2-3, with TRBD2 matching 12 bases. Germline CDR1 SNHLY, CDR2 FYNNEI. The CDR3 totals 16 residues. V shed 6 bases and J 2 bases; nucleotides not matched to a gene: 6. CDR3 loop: CASRRTSGVYTDTQYF. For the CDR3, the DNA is TGTGCCAGCAGGAGGACTAGCGGGGTATACACAGATACGCAGTATTTT.

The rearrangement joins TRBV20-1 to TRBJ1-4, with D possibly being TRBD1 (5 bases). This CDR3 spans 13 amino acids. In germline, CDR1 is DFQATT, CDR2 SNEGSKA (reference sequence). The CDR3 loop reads CTGRAATNEKLFF. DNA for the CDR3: TGCACGGGCAGGGCCGCAACTAATGAAAAACTGTTTTTT.

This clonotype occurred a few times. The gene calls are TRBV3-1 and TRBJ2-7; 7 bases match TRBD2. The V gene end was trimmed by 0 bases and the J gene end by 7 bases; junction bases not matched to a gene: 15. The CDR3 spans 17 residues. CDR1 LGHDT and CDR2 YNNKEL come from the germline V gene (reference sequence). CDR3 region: CASSQEAGIGSIGEQYF. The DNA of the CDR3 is TGTGCCAGCAGCCAAGAAGCGGGAATTGGCAGCATAGGGGAGCAGTACTTC.